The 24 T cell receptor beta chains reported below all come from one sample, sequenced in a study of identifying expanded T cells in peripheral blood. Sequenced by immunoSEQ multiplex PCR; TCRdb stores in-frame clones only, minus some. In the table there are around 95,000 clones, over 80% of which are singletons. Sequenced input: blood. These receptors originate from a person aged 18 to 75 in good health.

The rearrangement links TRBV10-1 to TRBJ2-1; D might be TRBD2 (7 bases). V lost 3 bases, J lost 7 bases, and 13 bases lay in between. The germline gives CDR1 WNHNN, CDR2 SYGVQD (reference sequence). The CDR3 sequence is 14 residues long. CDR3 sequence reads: CASSDGGARNEQFF. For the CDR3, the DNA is TGCGCCAGCAGTGATGGGGGGGCTAGGAATGAGCAGTTCTTC.

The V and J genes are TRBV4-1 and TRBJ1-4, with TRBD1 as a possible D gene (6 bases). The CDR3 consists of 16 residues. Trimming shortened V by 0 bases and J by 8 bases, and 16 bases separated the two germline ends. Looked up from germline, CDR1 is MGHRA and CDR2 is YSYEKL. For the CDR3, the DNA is TGCGCCAGCAGCCAAGAATGGGACACCCGGAGGGAAAAACTGTTTTTT. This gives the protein CASSQEWDTRREKLFF.

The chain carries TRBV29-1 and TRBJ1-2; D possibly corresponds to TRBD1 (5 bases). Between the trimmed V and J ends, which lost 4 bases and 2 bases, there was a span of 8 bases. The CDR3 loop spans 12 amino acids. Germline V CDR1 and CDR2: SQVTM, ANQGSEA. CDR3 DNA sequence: TGCAGCGTTGGGGGGGAGAACTATGGCTACACCTTC. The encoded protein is CSVGGENYGYTF.

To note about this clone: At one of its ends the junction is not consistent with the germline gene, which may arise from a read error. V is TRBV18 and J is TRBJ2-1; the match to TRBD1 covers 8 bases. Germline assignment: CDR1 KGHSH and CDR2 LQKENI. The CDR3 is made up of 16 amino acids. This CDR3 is CASSPQGLTGGNEQFF. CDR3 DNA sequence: TGTGCCAGCTCGCCACAGGGGCTAACAGGGGGTAATGAGCAGTTCTTC. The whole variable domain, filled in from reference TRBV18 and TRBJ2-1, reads NAGVMQNPRHLVRRRGQEARLRCSPMKGHSHVYWYRQLPEEGLKFMVYLQKENIIDESGMPKERFSAEFPKEGPSILRIQQVVRGDSAAYFCASSPQGLTGGNEQFFGPGTRLTVL.

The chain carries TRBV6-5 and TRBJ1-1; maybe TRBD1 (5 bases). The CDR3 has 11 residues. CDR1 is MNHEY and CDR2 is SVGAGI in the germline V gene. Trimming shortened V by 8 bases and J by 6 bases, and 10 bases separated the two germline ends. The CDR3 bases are TGTGCCAGCTTTGGGGGGGCTGAAGCTTTCTTT. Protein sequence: CASFGGAEAFF.

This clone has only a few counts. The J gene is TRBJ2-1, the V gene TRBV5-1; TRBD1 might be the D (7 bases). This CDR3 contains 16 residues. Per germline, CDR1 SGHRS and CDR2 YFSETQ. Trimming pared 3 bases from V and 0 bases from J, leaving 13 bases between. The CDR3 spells CASSSRGAASYNEQFF. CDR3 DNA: TGCGCCAGCAGCTCCAGGGGGGCCGCCTCCTACAATGAGCAGTTCTTC.

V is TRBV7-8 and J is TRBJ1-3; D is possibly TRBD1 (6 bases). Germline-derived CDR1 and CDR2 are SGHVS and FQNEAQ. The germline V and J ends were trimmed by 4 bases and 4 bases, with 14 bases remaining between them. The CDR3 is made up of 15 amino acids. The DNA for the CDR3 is TGTGCCAGCAGCTCATACAGGGAACGGGGAAACACCATATATTTT. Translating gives CASSSYRERGNTIYF.

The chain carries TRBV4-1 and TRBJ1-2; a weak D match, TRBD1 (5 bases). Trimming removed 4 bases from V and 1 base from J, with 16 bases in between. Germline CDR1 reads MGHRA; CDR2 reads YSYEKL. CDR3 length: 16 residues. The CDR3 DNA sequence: TGCGCCAGCAGCCCTCACCCGGGACGCGATAACTATGGCTACACCTTC. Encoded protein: CASSPHPGRDNYGYTF.

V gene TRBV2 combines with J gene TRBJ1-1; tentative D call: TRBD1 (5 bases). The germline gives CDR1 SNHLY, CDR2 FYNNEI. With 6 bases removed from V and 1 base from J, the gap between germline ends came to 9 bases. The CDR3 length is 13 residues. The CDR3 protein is CASRITGNTEAFF. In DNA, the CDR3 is TGTGCCAGCAGGATTACAGGGAACACTGAAGCTTTCTTT.

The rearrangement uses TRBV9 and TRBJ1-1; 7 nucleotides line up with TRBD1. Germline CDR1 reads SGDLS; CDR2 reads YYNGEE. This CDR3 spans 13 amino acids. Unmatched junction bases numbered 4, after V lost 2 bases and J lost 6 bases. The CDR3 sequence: CASSVRQGSEAFF. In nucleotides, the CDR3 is TGTGCCAGCAGCGTCAGACAGGGCTCTGAAGCTTTCTTT.

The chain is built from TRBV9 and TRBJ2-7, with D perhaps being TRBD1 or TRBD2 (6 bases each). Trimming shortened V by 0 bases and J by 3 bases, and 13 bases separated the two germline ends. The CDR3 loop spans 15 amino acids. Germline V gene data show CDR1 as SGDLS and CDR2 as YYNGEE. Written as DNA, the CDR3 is TGTGCCAGCAGCGTAGGAGGGGGGACCAGCTACGAGCAGTACTTC. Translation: CASSVGGGTSYEQYF.

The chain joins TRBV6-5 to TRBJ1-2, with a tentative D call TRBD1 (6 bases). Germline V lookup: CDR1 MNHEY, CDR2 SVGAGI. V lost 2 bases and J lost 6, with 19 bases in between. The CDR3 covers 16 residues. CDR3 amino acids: CASSYGGRAYYDGYTF. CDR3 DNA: TGTGCCAGCAGTTACGGGGGCAGGGCCTACTATGATGGCTACACCTTC.

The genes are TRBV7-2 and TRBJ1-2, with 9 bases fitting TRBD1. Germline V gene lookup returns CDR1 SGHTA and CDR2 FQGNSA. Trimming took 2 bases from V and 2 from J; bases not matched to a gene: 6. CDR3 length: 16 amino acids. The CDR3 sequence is CASSLTGTGKNYGYTF. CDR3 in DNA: TGTGCCAGCAGCTTAACCGGGACAGGGAAAAACTATGGCTACACCTTC.

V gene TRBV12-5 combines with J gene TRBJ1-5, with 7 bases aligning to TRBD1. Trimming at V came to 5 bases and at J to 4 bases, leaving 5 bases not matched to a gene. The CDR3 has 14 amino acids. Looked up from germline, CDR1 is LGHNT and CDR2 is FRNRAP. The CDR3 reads CASGRDSLNQPQHF. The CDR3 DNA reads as TGTGCTAGTGGTCGGGACAGTTTGAATCAGCCCCAGCATTTT.

The chain's CDR3 is CASSLIRGRGEQYF. The CDR3 coding sequence is TGTGCCAGCAGCTTAATCAGGGGGCGAGGCGAGCAGTACTTC. V is TRBV5-6 and J is TRBJ2-7; 8 nucleotides align to TRBD1. CDR3 length equals 14 residues. Germline V CDR1 and CDR2: SGHDT, YYEEEE. Unmatched junction bases numbered 7, after V lost 2 bases and J lost 6 bases.

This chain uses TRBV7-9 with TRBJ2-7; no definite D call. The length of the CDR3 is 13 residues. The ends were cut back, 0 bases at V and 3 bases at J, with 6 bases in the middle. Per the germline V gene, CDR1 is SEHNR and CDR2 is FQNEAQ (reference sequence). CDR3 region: CASSLALDYEQYF. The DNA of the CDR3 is TGTGCCAGCAGCTTAGCGTTGGACTACGAGCAGTACTTC.

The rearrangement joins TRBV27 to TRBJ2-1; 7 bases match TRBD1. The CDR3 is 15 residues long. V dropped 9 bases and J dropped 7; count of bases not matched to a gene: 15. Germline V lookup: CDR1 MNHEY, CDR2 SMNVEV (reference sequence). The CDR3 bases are TGTGCCAGTTCTAGGGGGCTCAACCTGCTTAATGAGCAGTTCTTC. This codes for CASSRGLNLLNEQFF.

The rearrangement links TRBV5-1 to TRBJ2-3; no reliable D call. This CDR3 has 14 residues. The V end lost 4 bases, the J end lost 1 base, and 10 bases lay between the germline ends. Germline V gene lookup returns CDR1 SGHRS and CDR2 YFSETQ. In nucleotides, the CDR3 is TGCGCCAGCAGCCAGTGGGCCGGCACAGATACGCAGTATTTT. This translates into CASSQWAGTDTQYF.

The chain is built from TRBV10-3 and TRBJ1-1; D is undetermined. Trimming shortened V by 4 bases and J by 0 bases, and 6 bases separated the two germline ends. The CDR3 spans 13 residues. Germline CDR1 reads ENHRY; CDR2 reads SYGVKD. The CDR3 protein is CAISGDMNTEAFF. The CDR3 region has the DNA TGTGCCATCAGTGGAGACATGAACACTGAAGCTTTCTTT.

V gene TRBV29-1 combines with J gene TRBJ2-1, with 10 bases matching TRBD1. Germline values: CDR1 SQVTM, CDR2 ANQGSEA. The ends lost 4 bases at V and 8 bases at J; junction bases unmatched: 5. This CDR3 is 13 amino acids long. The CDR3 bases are TGCAGCGTTGTGGGACAGGGGAGGGATGAGCAGTTCTTC. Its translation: CSVVGQGRDEQFF.

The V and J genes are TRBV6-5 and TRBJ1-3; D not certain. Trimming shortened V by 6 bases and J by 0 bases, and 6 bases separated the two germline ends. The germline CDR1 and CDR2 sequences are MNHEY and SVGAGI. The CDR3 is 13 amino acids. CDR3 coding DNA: TGTGCCAGCAGAACTCTCTCTGGAAACACCATATATTTT. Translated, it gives CASRTLSGNTIYF.

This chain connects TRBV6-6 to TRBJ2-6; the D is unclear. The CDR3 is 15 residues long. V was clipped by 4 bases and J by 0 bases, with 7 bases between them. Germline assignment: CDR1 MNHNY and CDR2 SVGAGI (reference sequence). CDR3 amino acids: CASSSSDSGANVLTF. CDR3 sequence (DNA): TGTGCCAGCAGTTCGTCAGACTCTGGGGCCAACGTCCTGACTTTC.

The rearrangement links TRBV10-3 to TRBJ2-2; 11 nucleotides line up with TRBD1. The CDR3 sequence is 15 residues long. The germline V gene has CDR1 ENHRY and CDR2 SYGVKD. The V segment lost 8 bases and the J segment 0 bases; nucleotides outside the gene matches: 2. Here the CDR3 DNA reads TGTGCCATCGGGGACAGGGGGACGAACACCGGGGAGCTGTTTTTT. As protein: CAIGDRGTNTGELFF.

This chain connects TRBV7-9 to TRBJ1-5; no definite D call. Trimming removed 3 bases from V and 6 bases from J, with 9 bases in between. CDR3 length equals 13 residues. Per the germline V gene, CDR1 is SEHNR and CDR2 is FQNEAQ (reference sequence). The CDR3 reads CASSLGSGQPQHF. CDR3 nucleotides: TGTGCCAGCAGCTTGGGATCGGGTCAGCCCCAGCATTTT. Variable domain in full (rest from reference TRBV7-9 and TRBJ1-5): DTGVSQNPRHKITKRGQNVTFRCDPISEHNRLYWYRQTLGQGPEFLTYFQNEAQLEKSRLLSDRFSAERPKGSFSTLEIQRTEQGDSAMYLCASSLGSGQPQHFGDGTRLSIL.